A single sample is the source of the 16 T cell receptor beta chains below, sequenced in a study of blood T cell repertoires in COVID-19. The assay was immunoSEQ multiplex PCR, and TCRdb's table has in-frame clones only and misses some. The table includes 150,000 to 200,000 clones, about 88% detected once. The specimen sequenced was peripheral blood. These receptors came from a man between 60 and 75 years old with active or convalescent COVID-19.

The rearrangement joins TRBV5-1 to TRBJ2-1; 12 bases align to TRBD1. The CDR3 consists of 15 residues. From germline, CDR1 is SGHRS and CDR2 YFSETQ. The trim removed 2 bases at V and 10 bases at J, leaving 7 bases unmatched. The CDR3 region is CASSFGTGGFWEQFF. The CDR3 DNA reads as TGCGCCAGCAGCTTCGGGACAGGGGGCTTTTGGGAGCAGTTCTTC.

CDR3 sequence reads: CASSLVVTEAFF. Written as DNA, the CDR3 is TGTGCCAGCAGTTTAGTCGTCACTGAAGCTTTCTTT. The chain carries TRBV12-3 or TRBV12-4 and TRBJ1-1, with D unclear. With 1 base removed from V and 4 bases from J, the gap between germline ends came to 4 bases. The CDR3 length is 12 residues.

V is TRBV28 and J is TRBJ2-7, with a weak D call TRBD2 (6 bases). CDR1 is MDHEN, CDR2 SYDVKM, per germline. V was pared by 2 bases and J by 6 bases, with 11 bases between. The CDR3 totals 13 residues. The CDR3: CASSLATGVEQYF. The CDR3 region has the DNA TGTGCCAGCAGTTTAGCCACGGGGGTCGAGCAGTACTTC.

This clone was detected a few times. This CDR3 reads CASSFGDRVGVLTF. The CDR3 coding sequence is TGTGCCAGCAGCTTTGGGGACAGGGTCGGCGTCCTGACTTTC. This chain joins TRBV7-9 and TRBJ2-6; 9 bases are a match to TRBD1. The CDR3 consists of 14 residues. Germline CDR1 and CDR2: SEHNR and FQNEAQ (reference sequence). V lost 3 bases and J lost 12; bases outside the gene matches: 6.

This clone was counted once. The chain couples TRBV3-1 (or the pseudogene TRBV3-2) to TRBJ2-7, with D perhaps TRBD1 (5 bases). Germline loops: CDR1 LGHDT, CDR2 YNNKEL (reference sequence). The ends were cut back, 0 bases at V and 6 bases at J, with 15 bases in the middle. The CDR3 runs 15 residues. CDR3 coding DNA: TGTGCCAGCAGCCAAGATATTGCCAGGGCTAGCGAGCAGTACTTC. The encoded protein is CASSQDIARASEQYF.

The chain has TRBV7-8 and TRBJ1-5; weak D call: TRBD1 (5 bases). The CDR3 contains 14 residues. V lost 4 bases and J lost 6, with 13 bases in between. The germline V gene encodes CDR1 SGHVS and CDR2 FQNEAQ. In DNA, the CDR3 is TGTGCCAGCAGCTCTCCCGGGGGGGGTCAGCCCCAGCATTTT. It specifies CASSSPGGGQPQHF. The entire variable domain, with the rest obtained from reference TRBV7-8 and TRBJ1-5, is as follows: GAGVSQSPRYKVAKRGQDVALRCDPISGHVSLFWYQQALGQGPEFLTYFQNEAQLDKSGLPSDRFFAERPEGSVSTLKIQRTQQEDSAVYLCASSSPGGGQPQHFGDGTRLSIL.

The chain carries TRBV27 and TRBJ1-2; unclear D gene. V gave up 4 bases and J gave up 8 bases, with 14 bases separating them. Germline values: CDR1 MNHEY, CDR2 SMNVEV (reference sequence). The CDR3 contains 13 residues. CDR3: CASSSGLLGGYTF. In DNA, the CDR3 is TGTGCCAGCAGTTCTGGGTTACTAGGAGGCTACACCTTC.

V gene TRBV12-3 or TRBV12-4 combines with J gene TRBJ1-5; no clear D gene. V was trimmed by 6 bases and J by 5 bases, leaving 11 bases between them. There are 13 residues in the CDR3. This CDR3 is CASRTSLDQPQHF. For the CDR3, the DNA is TGTGCCAGCAGAACGAGCTTAGATCAGCCCCAGCATTTT.

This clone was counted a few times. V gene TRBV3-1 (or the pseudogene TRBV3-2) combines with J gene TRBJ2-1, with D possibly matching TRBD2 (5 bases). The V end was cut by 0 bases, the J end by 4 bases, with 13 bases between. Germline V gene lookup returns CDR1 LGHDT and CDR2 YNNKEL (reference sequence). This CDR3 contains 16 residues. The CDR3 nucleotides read TGTGCCAGCAGCCAAGATGGCGGAGGCGGGTACAATGAGCAGTTCTTC. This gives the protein CASSQDGGGGYNEQFF.

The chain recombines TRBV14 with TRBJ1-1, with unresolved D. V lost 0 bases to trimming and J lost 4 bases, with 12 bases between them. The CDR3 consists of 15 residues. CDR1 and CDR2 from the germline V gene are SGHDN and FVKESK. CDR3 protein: CASSQDPGVLTEAFF. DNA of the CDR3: TGTGCCAGCAGCCAAGATCCGGGAGTTCTCACTGAAGCTTTCTTT.

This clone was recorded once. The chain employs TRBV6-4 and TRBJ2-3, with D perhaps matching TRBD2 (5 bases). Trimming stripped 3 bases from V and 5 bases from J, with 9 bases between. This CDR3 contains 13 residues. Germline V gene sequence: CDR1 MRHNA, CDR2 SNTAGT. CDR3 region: CASSDIGGDTQYF. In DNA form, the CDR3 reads TGTGCCAGCAGTGATATTGGAGGAGATACGCAGTATTTT.

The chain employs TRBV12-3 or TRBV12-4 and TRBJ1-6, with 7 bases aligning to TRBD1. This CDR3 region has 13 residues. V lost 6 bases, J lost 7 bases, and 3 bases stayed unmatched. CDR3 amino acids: CASRGTANSPLHF. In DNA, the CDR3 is TGTGCCAGCAGGGGGACAGCCAATTCACCCCTCCACTTT.

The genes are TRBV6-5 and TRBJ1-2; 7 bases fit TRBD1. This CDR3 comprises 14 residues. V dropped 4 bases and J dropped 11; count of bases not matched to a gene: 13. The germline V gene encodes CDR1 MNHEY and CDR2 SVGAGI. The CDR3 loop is CASSSRDRENRYTF. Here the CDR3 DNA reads TGTGCCAGCAGTTCCCGCGACAGGGAAAATCGGTACACCTTC.

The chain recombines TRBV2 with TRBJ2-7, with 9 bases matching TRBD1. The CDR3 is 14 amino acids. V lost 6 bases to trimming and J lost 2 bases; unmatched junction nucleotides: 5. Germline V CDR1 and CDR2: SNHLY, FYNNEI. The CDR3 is CASRPGTGPYEQYF. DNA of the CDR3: TGTGCCAGCAGGCCCGGGACAGGGCCCTACGAGCAGTACTTC. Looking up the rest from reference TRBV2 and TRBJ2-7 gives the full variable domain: EPEVTQTPSHQVTQMGQEVILRCVPISNHLYFYWYRQILGQKVEFLVSFYNNEISEKSEIFDDQFSVERPDGSNFTLKIRSTKLEDSAMYFCASRPGTGPYEQYFGPGTRLTVT.

In DNA, the CDR3 is TGTGCCAGCAGCCCATGGACTAGCGGGGGGGCCTCGTTCTTC. It encodes CASSPWTSGGASFF. The chain has TRBV5-4 and TRBJ2-1, with 15 bases lining up with TRBD2. V trimming: 4 bases; J trimming: 15 bases; junction bases outside the gene matches: 8. The CDR3 length is 14 residues. In germline, CDR1 is SGHNT, CDR2 YYREEE (reference sequence).

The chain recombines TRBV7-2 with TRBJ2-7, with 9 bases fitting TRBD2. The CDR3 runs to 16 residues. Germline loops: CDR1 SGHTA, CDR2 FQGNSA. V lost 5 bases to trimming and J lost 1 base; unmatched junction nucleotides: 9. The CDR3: CASSPLASGMSYEQYF. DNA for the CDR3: TGTGCCAGCAGCCCCTTGGCTAGCGGGATGTCCTACGAGCAGTACTTC.